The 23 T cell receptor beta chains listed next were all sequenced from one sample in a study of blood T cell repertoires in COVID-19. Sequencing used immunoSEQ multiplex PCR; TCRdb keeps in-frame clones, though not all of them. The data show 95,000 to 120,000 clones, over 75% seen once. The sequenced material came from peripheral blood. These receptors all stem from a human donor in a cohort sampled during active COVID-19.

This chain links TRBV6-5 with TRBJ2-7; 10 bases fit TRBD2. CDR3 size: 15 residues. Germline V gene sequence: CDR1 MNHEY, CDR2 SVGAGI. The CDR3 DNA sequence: TGTGCTGGAAGCTTTAGCGGGGGGACTACCGGGGAGCAGTACTTC. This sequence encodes CAGSFSGGTTGEQYF.

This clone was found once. CDR3 sequence reads: CASSTGPIRYEQYF. The CDR3 DNA reads TGTGCCAGCAGCACAGGGCCGATCCGCTACGAGCAGTACTTC. The chain has TRBV21-1 and TRBJ2-7; TRBD1 is the table's D call, not checked against the DNA. TRBV21-1 is listed as a pseudogene. The length of the CDR3 is 14 residues.

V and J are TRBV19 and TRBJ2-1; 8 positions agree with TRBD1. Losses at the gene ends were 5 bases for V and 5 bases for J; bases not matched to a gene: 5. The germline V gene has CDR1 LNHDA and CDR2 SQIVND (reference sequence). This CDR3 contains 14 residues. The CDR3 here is CASSWTGSDNEQFF. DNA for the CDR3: TGTGCCAGTAGTTGGACAGGGTCGGACAATGAGCAGTTCTTC. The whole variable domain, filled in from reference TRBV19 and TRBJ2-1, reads DGGITQSPKYLFRKEGQNVTLSCEQNLNHDAMYWYRQDPGQGLRLIYYSQIVNDFQKGDIAEGYSVSREKKESFPLTVTSAQKNPTAFYLCASSWTGSDNEQFFGPGTRLTVL.

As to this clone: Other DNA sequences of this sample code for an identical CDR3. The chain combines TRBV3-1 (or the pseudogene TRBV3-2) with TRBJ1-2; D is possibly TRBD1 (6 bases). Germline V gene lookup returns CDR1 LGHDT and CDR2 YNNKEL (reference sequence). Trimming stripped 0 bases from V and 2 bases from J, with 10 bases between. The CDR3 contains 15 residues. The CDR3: CASSQDGGANYGYTF. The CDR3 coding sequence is TGTGCCAGCAGCCAAGATGGGGGGGCAAACTATGGCTACACCTTC.

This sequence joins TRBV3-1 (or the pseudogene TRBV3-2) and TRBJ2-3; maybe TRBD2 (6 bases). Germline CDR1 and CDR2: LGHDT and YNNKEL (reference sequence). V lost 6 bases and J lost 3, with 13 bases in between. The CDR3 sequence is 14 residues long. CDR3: CASREGTATDTQYF. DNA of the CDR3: TGTGCCAGCAGGGAGGGGACTGCGACAGATACGCAGTATTTT.

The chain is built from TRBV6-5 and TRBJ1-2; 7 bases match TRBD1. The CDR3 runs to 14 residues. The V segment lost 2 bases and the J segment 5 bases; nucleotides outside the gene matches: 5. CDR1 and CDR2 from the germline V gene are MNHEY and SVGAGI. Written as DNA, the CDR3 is TGTGCCAGCAGTTACGGAGGACAGGAGTATGGCTACACCTTC. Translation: CASSYGGQEYGYTF.

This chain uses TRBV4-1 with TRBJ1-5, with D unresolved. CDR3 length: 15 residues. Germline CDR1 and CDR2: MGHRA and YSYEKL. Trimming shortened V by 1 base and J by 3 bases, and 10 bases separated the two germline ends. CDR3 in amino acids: CASSQVRQSNQPQHF. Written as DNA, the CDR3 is TGCGCCAGCAGCCAAGTTCGTCAGTCCAATCAGCCCCAGCATTTT.

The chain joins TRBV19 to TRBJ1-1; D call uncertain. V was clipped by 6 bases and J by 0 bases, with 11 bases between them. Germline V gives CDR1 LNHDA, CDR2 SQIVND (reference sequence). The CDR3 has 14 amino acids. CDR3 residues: CASSTHLMNTEAFF. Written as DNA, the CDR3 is TGTGCCAGTAGCACTCACTTAATGAACACTGAAGCTTTCTTT.

The CDR3 DNA reads as TGTGCCAGCAGTTACCGGCCCGGGAATGAGCAGTTCTTC. It is translated as CASSYRPGNEQFF. V and J are TRBV6-2 or TRBV6-3 and TRBJ2-1; D not certain. There are 13 residues in the CDR3. V dropped 2 bases and J dropped 7 bases, with 9 bases sitting between them. Looked up from germline, CDR1 is MNHEY and CDR2 is SVGEGT.

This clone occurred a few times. CDR3 in DNA: TGTGCCAGCAGCCTTTATTCTAACTATGGCTACACCTTC. Amino acid sequence: CASSLYSNYGYTF. V gene TRBV9 combines with J gene TRBJ1-2; D gene uncertain. V dropped 4 bases and J dropped 0 bases, with 7 bases sitting between them. The germline V gene has CDR1 SGDLS and CDR2 YYNGEE. The CDR3 covers 13 residues.

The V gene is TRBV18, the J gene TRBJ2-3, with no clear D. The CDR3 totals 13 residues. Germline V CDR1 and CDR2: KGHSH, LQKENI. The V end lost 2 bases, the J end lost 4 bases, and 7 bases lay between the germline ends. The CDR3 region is CASSPEIADTQYF. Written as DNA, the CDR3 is TGTGCCAGCTCACCAGAGATCGCAGATACGCAGTATTTT.

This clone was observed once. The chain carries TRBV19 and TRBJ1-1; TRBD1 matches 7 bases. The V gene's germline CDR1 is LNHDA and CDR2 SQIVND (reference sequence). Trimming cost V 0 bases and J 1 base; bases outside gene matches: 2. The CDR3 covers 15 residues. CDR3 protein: CASSIEGTANTEAFF. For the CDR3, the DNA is TGTGCCAGTAGTATAGAGGGGACAGCGAACACTGAAGCTTTCTTT.

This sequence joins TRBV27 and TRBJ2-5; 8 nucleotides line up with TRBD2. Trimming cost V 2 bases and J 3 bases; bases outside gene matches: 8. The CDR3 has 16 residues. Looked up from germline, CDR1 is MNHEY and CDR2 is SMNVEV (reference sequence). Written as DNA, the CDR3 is TGTGCCAGCAGTTTAAGCGCGGGGGGCGAGAAAGAGACCCAGTACTTC. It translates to CASSLSAGGEKETQYF.

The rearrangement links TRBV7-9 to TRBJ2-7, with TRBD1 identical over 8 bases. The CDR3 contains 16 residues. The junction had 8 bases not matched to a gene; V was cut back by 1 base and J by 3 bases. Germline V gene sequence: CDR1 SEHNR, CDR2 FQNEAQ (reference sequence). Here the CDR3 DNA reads TGTGCCAGCAGCTTAGTCGGGACAGGAGTTTTCTACGAGCAGTACTTC. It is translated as CASSLVGTGVFYEQYF.

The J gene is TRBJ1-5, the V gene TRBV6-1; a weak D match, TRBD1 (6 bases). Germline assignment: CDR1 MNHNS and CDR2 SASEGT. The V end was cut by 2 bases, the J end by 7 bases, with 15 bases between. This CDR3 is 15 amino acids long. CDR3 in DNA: TGTGCCAGCAGTGAACTGCACAGGGTCGTGCAGCCCCAGCATTTT. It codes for CASSELHRVVQPQHF.

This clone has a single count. CDR3 DNA: TGTGCCAGCAGCCTGGGGGTAGCGGGGGGCCTGGAGACCCAGTACTTC. This encodes CASSLGVAGGLETQYF. The rearrangement joins TRBV5-4 to TRBJ2-5, with 10 bases fitting TRBD2. The CDR3 loop spans 16 amino acids. The junction had 11 bases not matched to a gene; V was cut back by 4 bases and J by 5 bases. Germline lookup yields CDR1 SGHNT and CDR2 YYREEE (reference sequence).

The CDR3 DNA reads TGTGCCAGCAGTTTATCGGGGGGGGCGGGGAATGAGCAGTTCTTC. Residues: CASSLSGGAGNEQFF. V is TRBV27 and J is TRBJ2-1; TRBD2 might be the D (7 bases). Germline-derived CDR1 and CDR2 are MNHEY and SMNVEV (reference sequence). This CDR3 is 15 amino acids long. V was clipped by 0 bases and J by 7 bases, with 13 bases between them.

DNA for the CDR3: TGTGCCAGCAGCTTAGTAGGGGTGGGAGAGCAGTTCTTC. It is translated as CASSLVGVGEQFF. This chain links TRBV7-9 with TRBJ2-1; possibly TRBD1 for D (5 bases). Germline V gives CDR1 SEHNR, CDR2 FQNEAQ (reference sequence). CDR3 length equals 13 residues. V was cut by 1 base and J by 10 bases, with 11 bases left in between.

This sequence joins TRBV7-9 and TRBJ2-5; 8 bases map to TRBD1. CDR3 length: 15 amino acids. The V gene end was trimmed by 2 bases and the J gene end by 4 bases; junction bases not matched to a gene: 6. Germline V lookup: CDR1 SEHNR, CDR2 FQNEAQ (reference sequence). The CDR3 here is CASSLRGTGGETQYF. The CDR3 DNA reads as TGTGCCAGCAGCTTACGTGGGACAGGCGGAGAGACCCAGTACTTC.

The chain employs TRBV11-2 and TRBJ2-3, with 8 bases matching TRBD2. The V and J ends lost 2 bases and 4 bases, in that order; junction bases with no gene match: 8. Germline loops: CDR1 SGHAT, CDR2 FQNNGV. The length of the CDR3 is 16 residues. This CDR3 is CASSLRSGSEADTQYF. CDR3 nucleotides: TGTGCCAGCAGCTTAAGGAGCGGGAGTGAAGCAGATACGCAGTATTTT. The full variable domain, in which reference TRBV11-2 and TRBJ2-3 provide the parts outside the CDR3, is EAGVAQSPRYKIIEKRQSVAFWCNPISGHATLYWYQQILGQGPKLLIQFQNNGVVDDSQLPKDRFSAERLKGVDSTLKIQPAKLEDSAVYLCASSLRSGSEADTQYFGPGTRLTVL.

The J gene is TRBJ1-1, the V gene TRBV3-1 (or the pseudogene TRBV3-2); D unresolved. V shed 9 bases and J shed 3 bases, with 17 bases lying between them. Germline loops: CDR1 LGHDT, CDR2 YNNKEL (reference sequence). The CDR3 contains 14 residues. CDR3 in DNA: TGTGCCAGTACTGGAGGGTATCGCGACACTGAAGCTTTCTTT. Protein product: CASTGGYRDTEAFF.

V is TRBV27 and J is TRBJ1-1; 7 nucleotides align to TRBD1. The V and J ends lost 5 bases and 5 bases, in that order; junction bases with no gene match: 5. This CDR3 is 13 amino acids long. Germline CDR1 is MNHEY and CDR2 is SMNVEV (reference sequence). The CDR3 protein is CASSPRQGTEAFF. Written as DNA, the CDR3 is TGTGCCAGCAGTCCTCGACAGGGTACTGAAGCTTTCTTT.

The CDR3 sequence: CASSLGGRGNEQFF. In DNA form, the CDR3 reads TGTGCCAGCAGCTTGGGCGGGAGGGGCAATGAGCAGTTCTTC. The chain is built from TRBV5-6 and TRBJ2-1, with TRBD2 matching over 9 bases. The CDR3 sequence is 14 residues long. CDR1 and CDR2 (germline): SGHDT, YYEEEE. V shed 0 bases and J 6 bases; nucleotides not matched to a gene: 1.